What follows are 29 T cell receptor beta chains derived from one specimen sequenced in a study of T cells in Graves' hyperthyroidism and ophthalmopathy. TCR beta CDR3 regions were amplified from RNA transcripts. The primer set for the first-round RT-PCR of the TCR CDR3 was HTBI. TCRdb recomputed calls from the multiplex PCR reads with MiXCR, one row per CDR3 protein. Among about 480,000 distinct CDR3 sequences, approximately 15% were seen once, and the ten largest hold 15% to 20%. The sequenced material came from blood. The receptors stem from a woman between 18 and 29 years old with Graves' hyperthyroidism.

The gene calls are TRBV9 and TRBJ2-7, with D uncertain. Germline lookup yields CDR1 SGDLS and CDR2 YYNGEE. V lost 0 bases to trimming and J lost 0 bases, with 7 bases between them. The CDR3 is 14 amino acids. Here the CDR3 reads CASSVALLSYEQYF. The CDR3 nucleotides read TGTGCCAGCAGCGTAGCTTTGCTCTCCTACGAGCAGTACTTC.

The J gene is TRBJ2-4, the V gene TRBV5-6, with D unclear. V shed 4 bases and J shed 8 bases, with 19 bases lying between them. The CDR3 sequence is 15 residues long. Germline loops: CDR1 SGHDT, CDR2 YYEEEE. CDR3 loop: CASSTYQEGLYIQYF. The CDR3, as DNA: TGTGCCAGCAGCACGTACCAGGAAGGGTTGTACATTCAGTACTTC.

This clonotype was observed many times. V gene TRBV14 combines with J gene TRBJ2-2; the D gene is possibly TRBD1 (5 bases). V lost 0 bases, J lost 2 bases, and 10 bases lay in between. Germline V gene data show CDR1 as SGHDN and CDR2 as FVKESK. CDR3 length equals 16 residues. The DNA of the CDR3 is TGTGCCAGCAGCCAAGAGTGGACAACTAACACCGGGGAGCTGTTTTTT. Translated, it gives CASSQEWTTNTGELFF.

This clonotype was counted ten times or more. The chain has TRBV12-3 or TRBV12-4 and TRBJ1-2; D may be TRBD1 (6 bases). V lost 3 bases and J lost 6, with 11 bases in between. This CDR3 comprises 13 residues. Written as DNA, the CDR3 is TGTGCCAGCAGTTTGTACAGGGTGAATGGCTACACCTTC. Encoded protein: CASSLYRVNGYTF.

This clonotype was recorded at least ten times. The chain combines TRBV30 with TRBJ1-1; D not certain. The CDR3 length is 11 residues. Germline assignment: CDR1 GTSNPN and CDR2 SVGIG (reference sequence). Trimming stripped 3 bases from V and 6 bases from J, with 8 bases between. DNA of the CDR3: TGTGCCTGGAGAAGAAGGGCTGAAGCTTTCTTT. Translated: CAWRRRAEAFF.

At least ten counts were recorded for this clonotype. This rearrangement joins TRBV7-8 to TRBJ1-1; D remains unclear. Germline V gene data show CDR1 as SGHVS and CDR2 as FQNEAQ. Trimming pared 2 bases from V and 1 base from J, leaving 11 bases between. CDR3 size: 15 residues. The CDR3 DNA sequence: TGTGCCAGCAGCTTAAGAGAAGGGAGGAACACTGAAGCTTTCTTT. This codes for CASSLREGRNTEAFF.

This clonotype showed up many times. In DNA form, the CDR3 reads TGTGCCACCAGCAGACGGGCGGGAGGGACCTACGAGCAGTACTTC. As protein: CATSRRAGGTYEQYF. The chain links TRBV15 to TRBJ2-7; 9 bases agree with TRBD2. The CDR3 loop spans 15 amino acids. V lost 2 bases to trimming and J lost 2 bases; unmatched junction nucleotides: 4. Germline V gene sequence: CDR1 LNHNV, CDR2 YYDKDF (reference sequence). Using reference TRBV15 and TRBJ2-7 for the parts outside the CDR3, the full variable domain is DAMVIQNPRYQVTQFGKPVTLSCSQTLNHNVMYWYQQKSSQAPKLLFHYYDKDFNNEADTPDNFQSRRPNTSFCFLDIRSPGLGDTAMYLCATSRRAGGTYEQYFGPGTRLTVT.

At least ten counts were recorded for this clonotype. V and J are TRBV5-1 and TRBJ1-2; TRBD1 might be the D (5 bases). Trimming took 2 bases from V and 2 from J, leaving 10 bases between them. The CDR3 spans 14 residues. The germline CDR1 and CDR2 sequences are SGHRS and YFSETQ. This chain's CDR3 is CASSFSDSNYGYTF. The CDR3 DNA reads TGCGCCAGCAGCTTTAGTGACAGCAACTATGGCTACACCTTC.

As regards this clonotype: One base away lies a much larger clone, so this may be a sequencing read error. The conserved phenylalanine or tryptophan is not found at the CDR3 terminus, so this likely reflects a read error. The rearrangement links TRBV20-1 to TRBJ2-1, with TRBD2 as a possible D gene (6 bases). V was shortened by 6 bases and J by 1 base, with 16 bases between the two germline ends. This CDR3 is 15 amino acids long. Per the germline V gene, CDR1 is DFQATT and CDR2 is SNEGSKA (reference sequence). The DNA of the CDR3 is TGCAGTGCCACCAACCGGGAGTCATCCTACAATGAGCAGTTCGTC. It codes for CSATNRESSYNEQFV.

This clonotype was seen at least ten times. The genes are TRBV3-1 and TRBJ2-5; the match to TRBD2 covers 10 bases. In germline, CDR1 is LGHDT, CDR2 YNNKEL (reference sequence). Losses at the gene ends were 1 base for V and 4 bases for J; bases not matched to a gene: 3. The CDR3 is 15 residues long. The CDR3 here is CASSQGSSGRETQYF. In DNA form, the CDR3 reads TGTGCCAGCAGCCAAGGGTCTAGCGGGAGAGAGACCCAGTACTTC.

This clonotype was seen many times. This chain joins TRBV27 and TRBJ1-1; 8 bases match TRBD1. Trimming at V came to 5 bases and at J to 1 base, leaving 12 bases not matched to a gene. CDR1 and CDR2 from the germline V gene are MNHEY and SMNVEV (reference sequence). The CDR3 is made up of 17 amino acids. The CDR3 is CASSGGQGKATNTEAFF. The DNA of the CDR3 is TGTGCCAGCAGTGGCGGACAGGGAAAGGCTACGAACACTGAAGCTTTCTTT.

The chain combines TRBV30 with TRBJ1-2; 8 bases match TRBD1. The CDR3 spans 14 residues. Losses at the gene ends were 0 bases for V and 4 bases for J; bases not matched to a gene: 4. Germline-derived CDR1 and CDR2 are GTSNPN and SVGIG (reference sequence). The CDR3 region has the DNA TGTGCCTGGAGTGTCGGGGACAGGAGCTATGGCTACACCTTC. The encoded protein is CAWSVGDRSYGYTF.

Ten or more counts support this clonotype. This chain joins TRBV6-2 or TRBV6-3 and TRBJ2-7; TRBD2 matches 8 bases. The CDR3 consists of 15 residues. Germline V CDR1 and CDR2: MNHEY, SVGEGT. With V trimmed by 6 bases and J by 2 bases, 9 bases remained unmatched. Written as DNA, the CDR3 is TGTGCCAGCAGGAGAAGCGGGAGCTCTCCCTACGAGCAGTACTTC. Translating it yields CASRRSGSSPYEQYF.

This clonotype was counted at least ten times. The genes are TRBV30 and TRBJ2-3; TRBD2 matches at 8 bases. J lost 9 bases, V lost 4 bases, and 3 bases had no gene match. The CDR3 sequence is 11 residues long. Per the germline V gene, CDR1 is GTSNPN and CDR2 is SVGIG (reference sequence). Here the CDR3 DNA reads TGTGCCTGGACGACGGGGGGGACGCAGTATTTT. Translated, it gives CAWTTGGTQYF.

This clonotype has a count of ten or more. The chain has TRBV5-1 and TRBJ1-2, with D unresolved. V was cut by 2 bases and J by 8 bases, with 13 bases left in between. This CDR3 comprises 13 residues. Per germline, CDR1 SGHRS and CDR2 YFSETQ. CDR3 residues: CASSFNPDGGYTF. In DNA form, the CDR3 reads TGCGCCAGCAGCTTTAATCCAGATGGCGGCTACACCTTC.

This clonotype was observed many times. V is TRBV30 and J is TRBJ1-2; D gene unclear. Trimming removed 2 bases from V and 5 bases from J, with 18 bases in between. Germline loops: CDR1 GTSNPN, CDR2 SVGIG (reference sequence). The length of the CDR3 is 15 residues. The CDR3, as DNA: TGTGCCTGGAGTTCCCCGCGGCTAGTTCTATATGGCTACACCTTC. Its protein is CAWSSPRLVLYGYTF. The variable domain in full, with the rest retrieved from reference TRBV30 and TRBJ1-2, is SQTIHQWPATLVQPVGSPLSLECTVEGTSNPNLYWYRQAAGRGLQLLFYSVGIGQISSEVPQNLSASRPQDRQFILSSKKLLLSDSGFYLCAWSSPRLVLYGYTFGSGTRLTVV.

Many counts were recorded for this clonotype. The V gene is TRBV19, the J gene TRBJ1-2, with D hard to call. This CDR3 has 12 amino acids. The V gene's germline CDR1 is LNHDA and CDR2 SQIVND (reference sequence). Trimming removed 7 bases from V and 7 bases from J, with 13 bases in between. The CDR3 DNA reads TGTGCCAGTAACACCGAGTCCAGTGGCTACACCTTC. It is translated as CASNTESSGYTF.

There are many counts of this clonotype. This rearrangement joins TRBV10-3 to TRBJ1-3, with 7 positions matching TRBD1. CDR1 is ENHRY, CDR2 SYGVKD, per germline. The CDR3 runs 16 residues. Trimming cost V 0 bases and J 0 bases; bases outside gene matches: 2. CDR3 sequence: CAISESGGPSGNTIYF. Written as DNA, the CDR3 is TGTGCCATCAGTGAGTCAGGGGGCCCCTCTGGAAACACCATATATTTT.

This clonotype was recorded at least ten times. This sequence joins TRBV14 and TRBJ2-5; 7 bases line up with TRBD1. Germline CDR1 reads SGHDN; CDR2 reads FVKESK. The ends lost 2 bases at V and 5 bases at J; junction bases unmatched: 5. CDR3 length: 14 residues. CDR3 protein: CASSQLQGQETQYF. CDR3 bases: TGTGCCAGCAGCCAACTACAGGGGCAGGAGACCCAGTACTTC.

This clonotype was counted ten times or more. The chain combines TRBV2 with TRBJ1-4, with 7 bases fitting TRBD1. V trimming: 6 bases; J trimming: 5 bases; junction bases outside the gene matches: 6. Germline V lookup: CDR1 SNHLY, CDR2 FYNNEI. CDR3 length: 14 residues. The CDR3 here is CASRTGKGNEKLFF. The DNA for the CDR3 is TGTGCCAGCAGGACAGGGAAGGGAAATGAAAAACTGTTTTTT.

V and J are TRBV12-5 and TRBJ1-4; 9 positions match TRBD1. CDR3 length equals 14 residues. The ends lost 5 bases at V and 13 bases at J; junction bases unmatched: 11. Germline CDR1 is LGHNT and CDR2 is FRNRAP. The CDR3 protein is CASGPDRGVGRLFF. The CDR3 bases are TGTGCTAGTGGTCCCGACAGGGGGGTCGGTAGACTGTTTTTT.

This rearrangement joins TRBV12-3 or TRBV12-4 to TRBJ2-3, with TRBD1 matching over 9 bases. V lost 0 bases to trimming and J lost 8 bases; unmatched junction nucleotides: 15. This CDR3 has 18 residues. The chain's CDR3 is CASSLAGTGLAPGITQYF. The CDR3 nucleotides read TGTGCCAGCAGTTTAGCCGGGACAGGGTTGGCGCCGGGGATTACGCAGTATTTT.

This clonotype was picked up many times. The chain recombines TRBV14 with TRBJ2-1; no clear D gene. The germline V and J ends were trimmed by 1 base and 7 bases, with 2 bases remaining between them. The length of the CDR3 is 11 residues. CDR1 is SGHDN, CDR2 FVKESK, per germline. CDR3 residues: CASSQANEQFF. The CDR3 region has the DNA TGTGCCAGCAGCCAAGCAAATGAGCAGTTCTTC.

This clonotype was recorded many times. This chain uses TRBV5-1 with TRBJ2-7; TRBD1 matches at 7 bases. The CDR3 is 13 amino acids. The trim removed 4 bases at V and 4 bases at J, leaving 5 bases unmatched. Germline-derived CDR1 and CDR2 are SGHRS and YFSETQ. The CDR3 protein is CASSQGQLYEQYF. CDR3 in DNA: TGCGCCAGCAGCCAGGGACAGCTATACGAGCAGTACTTC.

A few counts support this clonotype. The chain has TRBV4-1 and TRBJ2-1; 11 nucleotides align to TRBD2. The CDR3 length is 15 residues. Germline CDR1 is MGHRA and CDR2 is YSYEKL. The ends lost 1 base at V and 4 bases at J; junction bases unmatched: 0. In DNA form, the CDR3 reads TGCGCCAGCAGCCAAGTAGCGGGAGGGTACAATGAGCAGTTCTTC. Translated, it gives CASSQVAGGYNEQFF.

In its sample, this clonotype was seen many times. The chain links TRBV2 to TRBJ2-1; the match to TRBD1 covers 9 bases. Unmatched junction bases numbered 0, after V lost 8 bases and J lost 4 bases. Germline CDR1 SNHLY, CDR2 FYNNEI. CDR3 length equals 12 residues. The CDR3: CASGTGYNEQFF. The CDR3 coding sequence is TGTGCCAGCGGGACAGGGTACAATGAGCAGTTCTTC. Together with reference TRBV2 and TRBJ2-1, the CDR3 gives the full variable domain: EPEVTQTPSHQVTQMGQEVILRCVPISNHLYFYWYRQILGQKVEFLVSFYNNEISEKSEIFDDQFSVERPDGSNFTLKIRSTKLEDSAMYFCASGTGYNEQFFGPGTRLTVL.

This clonotype was detected ten times or more. CDR3 bases: TGTGCCAGCAGCTTAATCTTAGGGTCCAACATTAGGTACGAGCAGTACTTC. It specifies CASSLILGSNIRYEQYF. The gene calls are TRBV11-2 and TRBJ2-7; D uncertain. V shed 2 bases and J shed 4 bases, with 21 bases lying between them. This CDR3 comprises 17 residues. Germline V lookup: CDR1 SGHAT, CDR2 FQNNGV.

This clonotype came up a few times. The V and J genes are TRBV20-1 and TRBJ2-7, with D hard to call. The CDR3 runs 13 residues. Trimming took off 4 bases at V and 3 bases at J, with 13 bases between the two ends. Germline V gene lookup returns CDR1 DFQATT and CDR2 SNEGSKA (reference sequence). In nucleotides, the CDR3 is TGCAGTGCTACCACACGGCTGTTCTACGAGCAGTACTTC. Protein: CSATTRLFYEQYF.

This clonotype was recorded at least ten times. V is TRBV2 and J is TRBJ1-1; 9 nucleotides agree with TRBD1. V shed 6 bases, J shed 5 bases, and the junction held 7 bases outside the gene matches. CDR1 and CDR2 (germline): SNHLY, FYNNEI. The CDR3 consists of 14 residues. This CDR3 is CASRPGQGKTEAFF. The CDR3 DNA is TGTGCCAGCAGGCCGGGACAGGGAAAAACTGAAGCTTTCTTT.